These T cell receptor beta chains were read from a single sample in a study of blood T cells in healthy people across ages. One entry per CDR3 protein results from TCRdb running MiXCR on the 5' RACE reads. The repertoire includes about 720,000 distinct CDR3 sequences, approximately 22% of them detected once, and about 22% sits in the top ten. Sequenced sample: blood. Receptors originate from a man in his 70s in good health. Both conserved end residues are part of each CDR3. The D gene is left open where the match is weak. The size entry is marked missing in some rows and otherwise reads once, few, many or a size class.

J gene,clone size,V gene,D gene,CDR3 DNA,CDR3 protein
TRBJ1-1,few,TRBV20-1,TRBD1,TGCAGTGTTCCGGACAGGGTAACTGAAGCTTTCTTT,CSVPDRVTEAFF
TRBJ2-1,once,TRBV12-3/TRBV12-4,TRBD1,TGTGCCAGCAGTTTCGGGACAGTGATCTCCTACAATGAGCAGTTCTTC,CASSFGTVISYNEQFF
TRBJ2-1,-,TRBV9,TRBD2,TGTGCCAGCAGCCCTAGCGGGAACTCCTACAATGAGCAGTTCTTC,CASSPSGNSYNEQFF
TRBJ2-7,-,TRBV7-9,TRBD2,TGTGCCGGCAGCTTAGCGGGGGAGGACGAGCAGTACTTC,CAGSLAGEDEQYF
TRBJ2-6,-,TRBV28,-,TGTGCCAGCGGATCCCGGGTGGCTGGGGCCAACGTCCTGACTTTC,CASGSRVAGANVLTF
TRBJ2-7,few,TRBV29-1,TRBD1,TGCAGCGTTGAAGACTCGCCCCGGACAGGGATCGAGCAGTACTTC,CSVEDSPRTGIEQYF
TRBJ2-1,many,TRBV29-1,TRBD2,TGCAGCGTTGCGTTGCGGGGGGTCTACAATGAGCAGTTCTTC,CSVALRGVYNEQFF
TRBJ2-1,-,TRBV29-1,TRBD2,TGCAGCGAAATTAGCGGGAGGGCTTACAATGAGCAGTTCTTC,CSEISGRAYNEQFF
TRBJ2-3,-,TRBV15,-,TGTGCCACCAGCAGAGTGGGGGGGCGCCGATATACAGATACGCAGTATTTT,CATSRVGGRRYTDTQYF
TRBJ1-2,once,TRBV20-1,-,TGCAGTGCTCGCGGGACGTCTGGTAGCGGCTACACCTTC,CSARGTSGSGYTF
TRBJ1-6,-,TRBV20-1,-,TGCAGTGCTAGAGTTGGGGGGAGCACCTATAATTCACCCCTCCACTTT,CSARVGGSTYNSPLHF
TRBJ2-4,once,TRBV27,-,TGTGCCAGCAGTCGGGAGGCCAAAAACATTCAGTACTTC,CASSREAKNIQYF
TRBJ1-2,-,TRBV28,TRBD1,TGTGCCAGCAGACGGACAGGCGGCTATGGCTACACCTTC,CASRRTGGYGYTF
TRBJ1-1,-,TRBV15,-,TGTGCCACCAGCAGAGATCGGTCGACTGAAGCTTTCTTT,CATSRDRSTEAFF
TRBJ2-5,-,TRBV6-6,-,TGTGCCAGCCGTCTGGGACACCTCCAAGAGACCCAGTACTTC,CASRLGHLQETQYF
TRBJ1-1,-,TRBV6-5,-,TGTGCCAGCAGCCTCGGGGGCGTGGGCACTGAAGCTTTCTTT,CASSLGGVGTEAFF
TRBJ1-1,-,TRBV6-5,-,TGTGCCAGCAGTTACTCGAACAGGTTGAACACTGAAGCTTTCTTT,CASSYSNRLNTEAFF
TRBJ1-6,-,TRBV28,-,TGTGCCAGCAGTTTTTACAATAATTCACCCCTCCACTTT,CASSFYNNSPLHF
TRBJ2-5,many,TRBV10-3,-,TGTGCCATCAGTCTACTACCCCAAGAGACCCAGTACTTC,CAISLLPQETQYF
TRBJ2-3,few,TRBV7-8,-,TGTGCCAGCAGCCCGGAACTAGCCTACACGCAGTATTTT,CASSPELAYTQYF
TRBJ2-3,-,TRBV7-2,TRBD2,TGTGCCAGCAGCTCCGGACTAGCGGCTCCTGAAAATACGCAGTATTTT,CASSSGLAAPENTQYF
TRBJ1-6,-,TRBV20-1,-,TGCAGTGCTAGAGGCAAGGCTGGTAATTCACCCCTCCACTTT,CSARGKAGNSPLHF
TRBJ1-5,few,TRBV28,TRBD1,TGTGCCAGCAGTGGAGGGACAGCCCGACCGCCCCAGCATTTT,CASSGGTARPPQHF
TRBJ2-5,few,TRBV5-1,-,TGCGCCAGCAGCAAAATAGCCAGCCAAGAGACCCAGTACTTC,CASSKIASQETQYF
TRBJ2-1,few,TRBV7-2,-,TGTGCCAGCAGGCGGACTACGGGAAACAATGAGCAGTTCTTC,CASRRTTGNNEQFF
TRBJ1-2,many,TRBV6-5,-,TGTGCCAGCAGCTACGCGAACTATGGCTACACCTTC,CASSYANYGYTF
TRBJ2-7,-,TRBV2,TRBD1,TGTGCCAGCAGCCAGAGGGGACAGGCGGAAGAGCAGTACTTC,CASSQRGQAEEQYF
TRBJ2-3,-,TRBV11-2,TRBD1,TGTGCCAGCAGCTACCCGGGACAGGTAACAGATACGCAGTATTTT,CASSYPGQVTDTQYF
TRBJ2-4,-,TRBV6-6,-,TGTGCCAGCAGCGCTACAACGAGGGCCAAAAACATTCAGTACTTC,CASSATTRAKNIQYF
TRBJ2-5,-,TRBV2,-,TGTGCCAGCGGCCTGAGGCTGCTCCAAGAGACCCAGTACTTC,CASGLRLLQETQYF
TRBJ2-1,-,TRBV12-3/TRBV12-4,-,TGTGCCAGCAGTTCAGACGAGAGTGAGCAGTTCTTC,CASSSDESEQFF
TRBJ2-7,once,TRBV6-5,TRBD1,TGTGCCAGCTTAGGGACAGGGGGCTACGAGCAGTACTTC,CASLGTGGYEQYF
TRBJ2-7,-,TRBV10-3,-,TGTGCCATCAGTGAGTTCGGGCAGGCCTACGAGCAGTACTTC,CAISEFGQAYEQYF
TRBJ2-4,few,TRBV12-3/TRBV12-4,-,TGTGCCAGCAGCGCCCCAGAGGGCAGCCTTTCGGTTCAGTACTTC,CASSAPEGSLSVQYF
TRBJ2-2,once,TRBV7-9,-,TGTGCCAGCGAAGTGGTGACACTCAACACCGGGGAGCTGTTTTTT,CASEVVTLNTGELFF
TRBJ2-5,many,TRBV20-1,TRBD1,TGCAGTGCTAGAAAGACAGGGACCCAAGAGACCCAGTACTTC,CSARKTGTQETQYF
TRBJ2-1,few,TRBV18,TRBD2,TGTGCCAGCTCATCCGGACTAGCGGGGGGACTATTCTCCTACAATGAGCAGTTCTTC,CASSSGLAGGLFSYNEQFF
TRBJ1-1,few,TRBV12-3/TRBV12-4,-,TGTGCCAGCAGTCCCCGGTTGGCCACTGAAGCTTTCTTT,CASSPRLATEAFF
TRBJ2-1,-,TRBV7-2,TRBD1,TGTGCCAGCAGCACACAAAGACAGGGCATCCATGAGCAGTTCTTC,CASSTQRQGIHEQFF
TRBJ1-1,-,TRBV7-9,-,TGTGCCAGCAGAGAGAGGGGGATAGCTTTCTTT,CASRERGIAFF
TRBJ2-5,few,TRBV24-1,TRBD1,TGTGCCACCAGTGATCCGGGACAGAAGCAAGAGACCCAGTACTTC,CATSDPGQKQETQYF
TRBJ1-4,-,TRBV7-9,-,TGTGCCAGCAGTTCGGGCCTTGCAACTAATGAAAAACTGTTTTTT,CASSSGLATNEKLFF
TRBJ2-1,many,TRBV18,TRBD2,TGTGCCAGCTCACCATCCACTAGCGGCAATGAGCAGTTCTTC,CASSPSTSGNEQFF
TRBJ1-1,-,TRBV28,-,TGTGCCTCGGGGGGGGACACTGAAGCTTTCTTT,CASGGDTEAFF
TRBJ1-1,-,TRBV6-5,TRBD1,TGTGCCAGCAGTTATTACAGGGGGTCGAACACTGAAGCTTTCTTT,CASSYYRGSNTEAFF
TRBJ2-3,-,TRBV6-4,TRBD2,TGTGCCAGCAGAAGACTAGCGAGAGCGGATACGCAGTATTTT,CASRRLARADTQYF
TRBJ1-4,few,TRBV20-1,TRBD1,TGCAGTGCTAGAAGACAGGGAAGGGACGAAAAACTGTTTTTT,CSARRQGRDEKLFF
TRBJ2-7,few,TRBV6-5,TRBD1,TGTGCCAGCAGTTATTCGGGACAGTACTACGAGCAGTACTTC,CASSYSGQYYEQYF
TRBJ2-3,once,TRBV20-1,TRBD1,TGCAGTGCTAGAAACGCAGGGGGCGCGAGCACAGATACGCAGTATTTT,CSARNAGGASTDTQYF
TRBJ2-1,few,TRBV24-1,TRBD2,TGTGCCACCAGTGATAAGGGACAGCTAGCGGGGGCTACCTACAATGAGCAGTTCTTC,CATSDKGQLAGATYNEQFF
TRBJ1-1,few,TRBV29-1,TRBD1,TGCAGCGCTCTCGACAGGGGGAGGAGTGATGAAGCTTTCTTT,CSALDRGRSDEAFF
TRBJ1-2,few,TRBV20-1,TRBD1,TGCAGTGCTAGAGTACAGGGGAGGGATGGCTACACCTTC,CSARVQGRDGYTF
TRBJ2-2,-,TRBV6-5,-,TGTGCCAGCAGTTATGAGGGGGAGCTGTTTTTT,CASSYEGELFF
TRBJ2-7,-,TRBV4-1,-,TGCGCCAGCAGCCAAGATATCGTCCGCTACGAGCAGTACTTC,CASSQDIVRYEQYF
TRBJ2-1,few,TRBV5-1,TRBD2,TGCGCCAGCAATATAGGTCCTAGCGGGGGGACCTACAATGAGCAGTTCTTC,CASNIGPSGGTYNEQFF
TRBJ1-1,-,TRBV7-2,-,TGTGCCAGCAGCTTAGCGCTAGGGGGGCGAGCTTTCTTT,CASSLALGGRAFF